In this sample, the clone carrying this T cell receptor (beta chain) turned up a few times. Its specificity is unknown. Trimming removed 2 bases from V and 2 bases from J, with 19 bases in between. Germline assignment: CDR1 LNHNV and CDR2 YYDKDF (reference sequence). The CDR3 length is 18 residues. Healthy HIV-negative adults with no recent acute infections or vaccinations were recruited as donors. The sample is drawn from a study of shared clonotypes between healthy human individuals. Findings and limits, study-wide: Sorted-subset samples were not fully sequenced, rarefaction indicated.

Profiling relied on immunoSEQ multiplex PCR, and the TCRdb table lists in-frame clones only, not all of them. This sample carries over 950,000 clones, about 72% of them seen once, and the ten largest clones take about 0.89%. This receptor was obtained from a man aged 18-30 years in good health. Some clones in this sample may be carry-over from other donors' samples. The sequenced sample was memory CD4+ T cells from PBMCs. Documented subset: CD45RA-negative fraction. The chain combines TRBV15 with TRBJ1-5; D is unresolved. The DNA of the CDR3 is TGTGCCACCAGCAGACTAGGGTTGGGAGTTTCGGGCAATCAGCCCCAGCATTTT. It is translated as CATSRLGLGVSGNQPQHF.